The clone carrying this T cell receptor beta chain has more than one count but fewer than ten. Its antigen is still unknown. Losses at the gene ends were 3 bases for V and 5 bases for J; bases not matched to a gene: 16. This CDR3 comprises 18 residues. Germline lookup yields CDR1 MGHRA and CDR2 YSYEKL. Using immunoSEQ multiplex PCR, the repertoire was profiled, and TCRdb retains in-frame clones only, with some absent. The table lists about 79,000 clones, approximately 80% of them singletons. The data originate from a study of T cell responses to AZD1222 COVID-19 vaccine. Whole-study context: Timing groups of about 4 and about 12 weeks for second doses were pooled. Study results and limitations: Reportedly, nearly half of unique spike TCRs recognized epitopes outside B.1.351/B.1.1.7 mutations.

Sequencing was performed on peripheral blood, taken on day 0 of AZD1222 vaccination. The TCR originated in an adult in good health. This sequence joins TRBV4-1 and TRBJ1-5; 7 nucleotides match TRBD1. CDR3 nucleotides: TGCGCCAGCAGCCACGGGTTGACAGGGCGTATGGGGGATCAGCCCCAGCATTTT. Its protein product is CASSHGLTGRMGDQPQHF.